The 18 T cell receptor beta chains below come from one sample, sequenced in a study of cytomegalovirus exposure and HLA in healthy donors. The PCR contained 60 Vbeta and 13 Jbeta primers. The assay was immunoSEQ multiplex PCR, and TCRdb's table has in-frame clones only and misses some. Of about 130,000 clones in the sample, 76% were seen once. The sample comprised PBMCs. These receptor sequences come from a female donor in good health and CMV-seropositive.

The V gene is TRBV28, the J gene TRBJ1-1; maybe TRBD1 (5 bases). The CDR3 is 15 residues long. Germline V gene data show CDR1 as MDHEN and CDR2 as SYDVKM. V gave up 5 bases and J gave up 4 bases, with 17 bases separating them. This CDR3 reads CASSPLGGRGTEAFF. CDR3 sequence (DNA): TGTGCCAGCAGTCCCCTGGGGGGAAGGGGCACTGAAGCTTTCTTT.

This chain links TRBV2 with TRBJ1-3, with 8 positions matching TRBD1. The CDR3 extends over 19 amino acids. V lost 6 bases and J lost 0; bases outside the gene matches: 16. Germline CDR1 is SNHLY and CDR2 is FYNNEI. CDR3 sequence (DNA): TGTGCCAGCAGCCGCTCGACAGGGGCCCTCATTTTCTCTGGAAACACCATATATTTT. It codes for CASSRSTGALIFSGNTIYF.

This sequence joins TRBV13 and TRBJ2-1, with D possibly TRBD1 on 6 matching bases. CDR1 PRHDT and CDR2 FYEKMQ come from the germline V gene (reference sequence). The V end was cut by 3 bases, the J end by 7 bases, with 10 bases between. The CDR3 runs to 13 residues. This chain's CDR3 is CASSLGQGNEQFF. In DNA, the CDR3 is TGTGCCAGCAGCTTGGGGCAGGGGAATGAGCAGTTCTTC.

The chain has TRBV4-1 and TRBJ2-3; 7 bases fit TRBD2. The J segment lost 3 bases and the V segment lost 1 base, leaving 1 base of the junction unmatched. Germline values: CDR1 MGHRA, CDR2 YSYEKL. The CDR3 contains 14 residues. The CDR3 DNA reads TGCGCCAGCAGCCAAGGGGAGGGGACAGATACGCAGTATTTT. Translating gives CASSQGEGTDTQYF.

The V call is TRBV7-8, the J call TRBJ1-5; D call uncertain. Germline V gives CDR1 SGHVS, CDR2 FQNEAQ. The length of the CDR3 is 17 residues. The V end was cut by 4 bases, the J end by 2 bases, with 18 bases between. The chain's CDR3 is CASSSKRTGSGNQPQHF. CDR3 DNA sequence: TGTGCCAGCAGCTCGAAAAGGACTGGGTCGGGCAATCAGCCCCAGCATTTT.

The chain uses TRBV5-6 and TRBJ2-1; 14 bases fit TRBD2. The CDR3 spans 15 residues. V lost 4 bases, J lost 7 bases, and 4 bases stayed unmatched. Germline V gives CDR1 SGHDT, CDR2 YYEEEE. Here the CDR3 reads CASSLGLAGGNEQFF. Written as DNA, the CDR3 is TGTGCCAGCAGCCTAGGACTAGCGGGAGGTAATGAGCAGTTCTTC.

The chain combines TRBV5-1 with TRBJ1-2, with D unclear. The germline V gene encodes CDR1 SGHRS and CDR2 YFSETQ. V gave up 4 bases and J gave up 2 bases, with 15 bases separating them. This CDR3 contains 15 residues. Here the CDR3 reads CASSPNENANYGYTF. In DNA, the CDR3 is TGCGCCAGCAGCCCTAACGAGAACGCGAACTATGGCTACACCTTC.

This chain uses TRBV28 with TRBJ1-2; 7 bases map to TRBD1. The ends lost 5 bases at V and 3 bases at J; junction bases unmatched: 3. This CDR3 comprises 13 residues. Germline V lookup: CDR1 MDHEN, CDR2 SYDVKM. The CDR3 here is CASSRTGDYGYTF. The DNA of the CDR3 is TGTGCCAGCAGTAGGACAGGCGACTATGGCTACACCTTC.

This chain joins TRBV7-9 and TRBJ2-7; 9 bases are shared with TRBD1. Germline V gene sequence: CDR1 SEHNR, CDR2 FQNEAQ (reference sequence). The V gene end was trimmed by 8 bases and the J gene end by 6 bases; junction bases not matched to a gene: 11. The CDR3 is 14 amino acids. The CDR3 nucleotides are TGTGCCAGCGGCACCGATACAGGGGGCGGCGAGCAGTACTTC. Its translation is CASGTDTGGGEQYF.

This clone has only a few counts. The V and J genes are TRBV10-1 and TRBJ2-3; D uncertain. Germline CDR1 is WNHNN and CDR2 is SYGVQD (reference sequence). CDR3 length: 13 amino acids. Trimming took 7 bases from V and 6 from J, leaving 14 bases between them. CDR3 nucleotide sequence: TGCGCCAGCAACCTCGAGTTGTCGGATACGCAGTATTTT. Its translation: CASNLELSDTQYF.

The DNA of the CDR3 is TGTGCCAGCAGCTCGAAACCCGGGACAAGGGGTTCCTACGAGCAGTACTTC. Translating it yields CASSSKPGTRGSYEQYF. This chain connects TRBV13 to TRBJ2-5, with a tentative D call TRBD1 (6 bases). The J call may be in error: the DNA end matches TRBJ2-7 better. The germline V gene encodes CDR1 PRHDT and CDR2 FYEKMQ (reference sequence). The CDR3 sequence is 17 residues long.

The CDR3 loop reads CASSETSSGADTQYF. DNA of the CDR3: TGTGCCAGCAGTGAAACTTCCAGCGGGGCAGATACGCAGTATTTT. V and J are TRBV6-1 and TRBJ2-3, with 7 bases matching TRBD2. CDR3 length equals 15 residues. Germline loops: CDR1 MNHNS, CDR2 SASEGT. V shed 2 bases, J shed 4 bases, and the junction held 6 bases outside the gene matches.

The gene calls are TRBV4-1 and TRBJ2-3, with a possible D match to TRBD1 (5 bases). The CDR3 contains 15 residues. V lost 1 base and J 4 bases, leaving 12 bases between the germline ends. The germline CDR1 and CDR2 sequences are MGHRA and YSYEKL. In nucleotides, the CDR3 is TGCGCCAGCAGCCAAGTATCCAGGGCCGCAGATACGCAGTATTTT. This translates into CASSQVSRAADTQYF.

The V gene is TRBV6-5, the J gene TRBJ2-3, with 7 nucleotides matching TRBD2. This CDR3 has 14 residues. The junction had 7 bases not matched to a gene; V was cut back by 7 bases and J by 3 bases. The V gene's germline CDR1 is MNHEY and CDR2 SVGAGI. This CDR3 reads CASTSLAGTDTQYF. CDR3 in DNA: TGTGCCAGCACCTCGTTAGCGGGTACAGATACGCAGTATTTT.

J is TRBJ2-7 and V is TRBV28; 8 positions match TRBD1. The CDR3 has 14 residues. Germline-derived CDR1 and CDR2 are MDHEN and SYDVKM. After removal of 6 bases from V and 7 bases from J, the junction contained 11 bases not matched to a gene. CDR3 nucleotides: TGTGCCAGCAGCCCCGGGACAGGCTACTTGGAGCAGTACTTC. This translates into CASSPGTGYLEQYF.

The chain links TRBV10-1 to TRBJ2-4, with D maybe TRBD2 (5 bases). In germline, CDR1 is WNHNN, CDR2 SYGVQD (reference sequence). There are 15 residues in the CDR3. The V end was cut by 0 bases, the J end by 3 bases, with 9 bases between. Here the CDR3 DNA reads TGCGCCAGCAGTGAGTCTACGGGGAGCAAAAACATTCAGTACTTC. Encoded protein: CASSESTGSKNIQYF.

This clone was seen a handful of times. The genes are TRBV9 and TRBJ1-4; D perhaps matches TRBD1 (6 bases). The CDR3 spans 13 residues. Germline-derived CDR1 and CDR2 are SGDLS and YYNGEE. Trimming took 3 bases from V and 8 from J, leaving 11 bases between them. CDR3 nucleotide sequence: TGTGCCAGCAGCGAAGGGGGAAACGAAAAACTGTTTTTT. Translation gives CASSEGGNEKLFF.

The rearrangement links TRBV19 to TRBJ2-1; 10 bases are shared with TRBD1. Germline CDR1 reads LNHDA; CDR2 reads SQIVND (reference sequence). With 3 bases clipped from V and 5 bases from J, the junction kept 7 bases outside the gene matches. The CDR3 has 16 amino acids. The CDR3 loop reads CASSIHRTGGNNEQFF. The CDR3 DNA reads TGTGCCAGTAGTATTCATCGGACAGGGGGGAACAATGAGCAGTTCTTC.